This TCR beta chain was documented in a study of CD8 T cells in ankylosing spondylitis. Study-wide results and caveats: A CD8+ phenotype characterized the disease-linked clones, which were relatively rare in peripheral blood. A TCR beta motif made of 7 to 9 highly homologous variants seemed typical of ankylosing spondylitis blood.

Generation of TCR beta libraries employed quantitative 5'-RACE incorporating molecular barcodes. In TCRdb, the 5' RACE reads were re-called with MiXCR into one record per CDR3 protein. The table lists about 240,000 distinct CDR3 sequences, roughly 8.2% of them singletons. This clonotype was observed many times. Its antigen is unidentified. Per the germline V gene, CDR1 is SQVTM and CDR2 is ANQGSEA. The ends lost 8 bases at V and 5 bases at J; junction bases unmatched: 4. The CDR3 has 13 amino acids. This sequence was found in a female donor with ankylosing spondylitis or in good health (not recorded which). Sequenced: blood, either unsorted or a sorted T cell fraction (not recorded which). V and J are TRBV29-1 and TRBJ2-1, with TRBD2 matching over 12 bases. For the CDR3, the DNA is TGCAGCATCCGGACTAGCGGGGACAATGAGCAGTTCTTC. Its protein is CSIRTSGDNEQFF.